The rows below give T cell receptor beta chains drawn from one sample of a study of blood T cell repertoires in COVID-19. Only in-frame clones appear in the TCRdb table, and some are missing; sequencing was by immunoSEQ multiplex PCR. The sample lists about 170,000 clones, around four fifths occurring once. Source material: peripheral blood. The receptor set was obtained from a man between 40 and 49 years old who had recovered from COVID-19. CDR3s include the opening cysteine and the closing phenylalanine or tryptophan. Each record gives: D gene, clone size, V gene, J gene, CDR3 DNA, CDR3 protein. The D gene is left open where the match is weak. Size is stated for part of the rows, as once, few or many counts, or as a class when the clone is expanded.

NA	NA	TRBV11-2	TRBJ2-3	TGTGCCAGCAGCGGCATGGAGGGCGCAGATACGCAGTATTTT	CASSGMEGADTQYF
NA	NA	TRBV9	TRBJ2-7	TGTGCCAGCAGCTTAGCCGACTCCGTCGCTAGGGGCCACGAGCAGTACTTC	CASSLADSVARGHEQYF
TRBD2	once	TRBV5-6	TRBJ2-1	TGTGCCAGCAGCTTGTGGGGGACTAGATTAGGCAATGAGCAGTTCTTC	CASSLWGTRLGNEQFF
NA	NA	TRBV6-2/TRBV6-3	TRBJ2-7	TGTGCCAGCAGTTACACTTTTCGGGGATCCCCTGCCTACGAGCAGTACTTC	CASSYTFRGSPAYEQYF
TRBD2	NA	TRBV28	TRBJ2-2	TGTGCCAGCAGTTCCAGCGGGACCAACACCGGGGAGCTGTTTTTT	CASSSSGTNTGELFF
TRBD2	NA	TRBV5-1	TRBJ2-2	TGCGCCAGCAGGACAAGGCCGGGACTAGCGGGAGGGCCCGGCACCGGGGAGCTGTTTTTT	CASRTRPGLAGGPGTGELFF
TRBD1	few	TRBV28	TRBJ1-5	TGTGCCAGCAGGGGGACAGGTCTTCAGCCCCAGCATTTT	CASRGTGLQPQHF
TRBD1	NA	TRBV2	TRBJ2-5	TGTGCCAGCAGTGAGAGGACAGGGGGCAGGGAGACCCAGTACTTC	CASSERTGGRETQYF
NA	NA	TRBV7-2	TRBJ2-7	TGTGCCAGCAGCTTAGTTGGTATCCCCCAGGGAACCTACGAGCAGTACTTC	CASSLVGIPQGTYEQYF
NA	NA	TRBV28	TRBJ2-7	TGTGCCAGCAGTTCTGCGGCCGGCGAGCAGTACTTC	CASSSAAGEQYF
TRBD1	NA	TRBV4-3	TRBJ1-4	TGCGCCAGCAGCCAAGGGTCGGGACAGGGGAGGGAAAAACTGTTTTTT	CASSQGSGQGREKLFF
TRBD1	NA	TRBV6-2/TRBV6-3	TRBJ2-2	TGTGCCAGCAGTATAACGACAGGGGGCGCAGCCGGGGAGCTGTTTTTT	CASSITTGGAAGELFF
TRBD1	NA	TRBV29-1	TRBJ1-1	TGCAGCGTCCCGGGACAGGGGTTTGAATACTGGAACACTGAAGCTTTCTTT	CSVPGQGFEYWNTEAFF
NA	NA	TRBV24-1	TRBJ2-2	TGTGCCACCAGTGACTCCGGGCGCGCGGGCACCGGGGAGCTGTTTTTT	CATSDSGRAGTGELFF
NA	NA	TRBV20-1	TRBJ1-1	TGCAGTGCACAGACGAACACTGAAGCTTTCTTT	CSAQTNTEAFF
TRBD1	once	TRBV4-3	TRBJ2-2	TGCGCCAGCAGCCAAGACAGGGGGATCGGGGAGCTGTTTTTT	CASSQDRGIGELFF
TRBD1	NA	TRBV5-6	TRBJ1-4	TGTGCCAGCAGCTCCCTTACTTCGACAGGGGGCGTTGAAAAACTGTTTTTT	CASSSLTSTGGVEKLFF
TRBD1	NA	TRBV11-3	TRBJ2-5	TGTGCCAGCAGCTCCAGGGGGTTAGAGACCCAGTACTTC	CASSSRGLETQYF
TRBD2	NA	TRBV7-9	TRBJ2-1	TGTGCCAGCAGAAGGGACTCGGGGGGCAATGAGCAGTTCTTC	CASRRDSGGNEQFF
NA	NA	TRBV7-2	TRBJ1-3	TGTGCCAGCAGCGAGGGTTTTTCGGGAAACACCATATATTTT	CASSEGFSGNTIYF
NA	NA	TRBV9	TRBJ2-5	TGTGCCAGCAGCGTATACGGGGGCCAAGAGACCCAGTACTTC	CASSVYGGQETQYF
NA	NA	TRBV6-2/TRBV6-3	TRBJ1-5	TGTGCCAGCAGTTACCTGGGGCGGAGAAATCAGCCCCAGCATTTT	CASSYLGRRNQPQHF
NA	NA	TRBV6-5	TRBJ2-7	TGTGCCAGCTCTATCCCCGGGACATCCTACGAGCAGTACTTC	CASSIPGTSYEQYF
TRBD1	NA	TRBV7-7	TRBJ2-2	TGTGCTAGCAGCAGGGACAGGGGGCACACCGGGGAGCTGTTTTTT	CASSRDRGHTGELFF
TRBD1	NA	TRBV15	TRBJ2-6	TGTGCCACCAGCAGCCGCTCCCCCCAGACAGGGGGCGCTGGGGCCAACGTCCTGACTTTC	CATSSRSPQTGGAGANVLTF
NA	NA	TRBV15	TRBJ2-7	TGTGCCACCAGCCACAGCTATTCCTACGAGCAGTACTTC	CATSHSYSYEQYF
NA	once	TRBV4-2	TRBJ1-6	TGTGCCAGCAGCCTCGTTGGGTCTGAGGCTTATAATTCACCCCTCCACTTT	CASSLVGSEAYNSPLHF
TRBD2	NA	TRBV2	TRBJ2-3	TGTGCCAGTACCGGGACTAGCGGGGGTAGAGTAAATACGCAGTATTTT	CASTGTSGGRVNTQYF
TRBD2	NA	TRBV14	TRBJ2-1	TGTGCCAGCAGCTCCATAGCGGGGATAGGGACTGAGCAGTTCTTC	CASSSIAGIGTEQFF
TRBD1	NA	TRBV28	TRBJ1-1	TGTGCCAGCAGTGTCAATCTCGGGACAGTCCCTGAAGCTTTCTTT	CASSVNLGTVPEAFF
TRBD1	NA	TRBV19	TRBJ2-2	TGTGCCAGTAAAGGACAGGGGACCTTTGCGAACACCGGGGAGCTGTTTTTT	CASKGQGTFANTGELFF
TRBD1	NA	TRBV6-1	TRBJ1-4	TGTGCCAGCAGTGTCGGACAGGGACCCTTTGCAACTAATGAAAAACTGTTTTTT	CASSVGQGPFATNEKLFF
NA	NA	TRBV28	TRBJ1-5	TGTGCCAGCAGTTTAACAGGCAATCAGCCCCAGCATTTT	CASSLTGNQPQHF
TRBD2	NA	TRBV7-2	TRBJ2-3	TGTGCCAGCAGCTTAGTGGCTAGCGGGGGAACAGATACGCAGTATTTT	CASSLVASGGTDTQYF
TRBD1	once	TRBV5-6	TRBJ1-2	TGTGCCAGCAGCATACTGGACAGGGAAGGTTATGGCTACACCTTC	CASSILDREGYGYTF
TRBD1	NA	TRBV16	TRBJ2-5	TGTGCCAGCGACGACGGGACAGGGGGTTCTAAAGAGACCCAGTACTTC	CASDDGTGGSKETQYF
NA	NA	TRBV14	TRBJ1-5	TGTGCCAGCAGCCAAGCACATACCAATCAGCCCCAGCATTTT	CASSQAHTNQPQHF
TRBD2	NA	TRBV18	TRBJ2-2	TGTGCCAGCTCACAAACTAGCGGGGCCGGGGAGCTGTTTTTT	CASSQTSGAGELFF
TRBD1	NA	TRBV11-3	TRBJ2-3	TGTGCCAGCAGCCCCCGGACAGGAATCACAGATACGCAGTATTTT	CASSPRTGITDTQYF
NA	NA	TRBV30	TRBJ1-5	TGTGCCTGGAGTGTGAGCCAGGGAGGTCAGCCCCAGCATTTT	CAWSVSQGGQPQHF
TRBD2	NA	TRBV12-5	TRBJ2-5	TGTGCTAGTGGTTTGGCTGGGGAACTAGCGGAAGAGACCCAGTACTTC	CASGLAGELAEETQYF
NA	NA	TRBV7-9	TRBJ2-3	TGTGCCACCTCGAGGATGGCTGGCACAGATACGCAGTATTTT	CATSRMAGTDTQYF
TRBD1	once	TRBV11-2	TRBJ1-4	TGTGCCAGCAGATGGGGACAGACTAATGAAAAACTGTTTTTT	CASRWGQTNEKLFF
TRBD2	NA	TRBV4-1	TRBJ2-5	TGCGCCAGCAGCCAGGCCTCAGCGGGAGTGGAGACCCAGTACTTC	CASSQASAGVETQYF
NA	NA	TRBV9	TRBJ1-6	TGTGCCAGCAGCACCGGACGGGGGGGAGCACCCCTCCACTTT	CASSTGRGGAPLHF
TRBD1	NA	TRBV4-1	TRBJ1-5	TGCGCCAGCAGCCAAGTTTGGTCACAGGGGAATCAGCCCCAGCATTTT	CASSQVWSQGNQPQHF
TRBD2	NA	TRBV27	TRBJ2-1	TGTCCTGGCCCGCTAGCGGGGGCCTACAATGAGCAGTTCTTC	CPGPLAGAYNEQFF
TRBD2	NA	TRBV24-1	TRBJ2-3	TGTGCCACCAGCTCCTCGATCAGCGGGAGGGCCTCAGATACGCAGTATTTT	CATSSSISGRASDTQYF
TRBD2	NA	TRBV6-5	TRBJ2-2	TGTGCCAGTTCCAGCGGGGGGAGCACCGGGGAGCTGTTTTTT	CASSSGGSTGELFF
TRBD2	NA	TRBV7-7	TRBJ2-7	TGTGCTAGCAGCTTAGCTCAGAATAGCGGGGGTACGGAGCAGTACTTC	CASSLAQNSGGTEQYF
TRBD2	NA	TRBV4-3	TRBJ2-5	TGCGCCAGCAGCCAAGACTCCGCGGGAGACCAAGAGACCCAGTACTTC	CASSQDSAGDQETQYF
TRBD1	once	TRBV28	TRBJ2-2	TGTGCCAGCAGACTCCCGGGACAGCTCACCGGGGAGCTGTTTTTT	CASRLPGQLTGELFF
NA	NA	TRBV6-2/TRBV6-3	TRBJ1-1	TGTGCCAGCAGTTACTTAGAGCGCGCTGAAGCTTTCTTT	CASSYLERAEAFF
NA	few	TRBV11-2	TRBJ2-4	TGTGCCAGCAGCTTAGTCGGGGACAAGGCCAAAAACATTCAGTACTTC	CASSLVGDKAKNIQYF
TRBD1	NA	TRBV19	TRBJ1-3	TGTGCCAGTAGATTACAGGGGGCTGCTGGAAACACCATATATTTT	CASRLQGAAGNTIYF
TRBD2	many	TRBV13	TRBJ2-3	TGTGCCAGCAGCAGAAGGGGAGGGCCAGACACAGATACGCAGTATTTT	CASSRRGGPDTDTQYF
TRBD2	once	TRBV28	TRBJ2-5	TGTGCCGTGCAGGGAGGGAAGACCCAGTACTTC	CAVQGGKTQYF